A selection of T cell receptor beta chains follows, all from one sample in a study of lymphopenia after photon versus proton radiotherapy. The protocol was immunoSEQ multiplex PCR, while the TCRdb copy is restricted to in-frame clones and leaves out a portion. Among tens of thousands of clones listed, about 86% were seen once. The sample consisted of peripheral blood, taken from a patient treated with proton-based radiotherapy. The receptors shown here come from a woman in her 70s with pancreatic cancer. Some clones in this sample may be carry-over from other donors' samples. Each CDR3 is given with its conserved first and last residue. Each record gives: clone size, J gene, V gene, D gene, CDR3 DNA, CDR3 protein. A D gene is named only where the DNA matches it firmly. Clone size, where shown, is once, few, many, or a class for clones that have expanded.

-,TRBJ2-1,TRBV19,-,TGTGCCAGTAGTTGGGACAAGGGTGAGCAGTTCTTC,CASSWDKGEQFF
-,TRBJ2-4,TRBV18,TRBD1,TGTGCCAGCTCACTCGACAGGGGAGCTCACATTCAGTACTTC,CASSLDRGAHIQYF
-,TRBJ2-7,TRBV6-5,TRBD2,TGTGCCAGCAGTTCCAAGCGGGGTTACGAGCAGTACTTC,CASSSKRGYEQYF
-,TRBJ2-5,TRBV30,-,TGTGCCTGGAGTGTTGGCGGGGAAGAGACCCAGTACTTC,CAWSVGGEETQYF
once,TRBJ1-5,TRBV6-5,TRBD1,TGTGCCAGCAGATTACTGGGACAGGGGAATCAGCCCCAGCATTTT,CASRLLGQGNQPQHF
once,TRBJ2-1,TRBV19,TRBD2,TGTGCCAGTAGTGATATGGCTAGCGGCTCCTACAATGAGCAGTTCTTC,CASSDMASGSYNEQFF
once,TRBJ1-1,TRBV10-3,-,TGTGCCATCAGTGAGTCGATTTCCGTTACGTGGGCTTTCTTT,CAISESISVTWAFF
-,TRBJ1-2,TRBV6-5,-,TGTGCCAGCAGTTACCTTACAGACAACTATGGCTACACCTTC,CASSYLTDNYGYTF
-,TRBJ1-1,TRBV5-1,-,TGCGCCAGCAGCTCGCAGGGCGGGCACACTGAAGCTTTCTTT,CASSSQGGHTEAFF
-,TRBJ1-1,TRBV28,-,TGTGCCAGCAGTAGGACTGGGGGCGTCACTGAAGCTTTCTTT,CASSRTGGVTEAFF
few,TRBJ2-1,TRBV14,TRBD1,TGTGCCAGCAGCCCGGACAGGGGGTTGTTCTTC,CASSPDRGLFF
-,TRBJ2-5,TRBV30,-,TGTGCCTGCCCAGGGGTTTCGGGAGAGACCCAGTACTTC,CACPGVSGETQYF
-,TRBJ2-4,TRBV28,-,TGTGCCAGCAGTTTCAGGAGGATAGCCAAAAACATTCAGTACTTC,CASSFRRIAKNIQYF
-,TRBJ2-5,TRBV5-1,TRBD1,TGCGCCAGCAGCTTTGGGGCCCTAGGGACAGCAAGAGATAGGGCCCAGTACTTC,CASSFGALGTARDRAQYF
-,TRBJ2-3,TRBV29-1,-,TGCAGCGTCGTTGAGGTGACAGATACGCAGTATTTT,CSVVEVTDTQYF
-,TRBJ2-7,TRBV18,TRBD2,TGTGCCAGCTCACCAGGTACGGGAGGGCCGACCTACGAGCAGTACTTC,CASSPGTGGPTYEQYF
once,TRBJ2-7,TRBV19,TRBD2,TGTGCCAGTGTTAGCGGGAAATACGAGCAGTACTTC,CASVSGKYEQYF
-,TRBJ1-4,TRBV11-2,-,TGTGCCAGCAGCTTAGTAGCCGGGACCACTAATGAAAAACTGTTTTTT,CASSLVAGTTNEKLFF
once,TRBJ2-1,TRBV19,-,TGTGCCAGTAGTATTGAGGGAACTATCAACAATGAGCAGTTCTTC,CASSIEGTINNEQFF
-,TRBJ2-7,TRBV7-8,TRBD2,TGTGCCAGCAGCCTCGAGAGCTGGGCTCTAGCGGGACCCCACTACGAGCAGTACTTC,CASSLESWALAGPHYEQYF
-,TRBJ2-7,TRBV28,TRBD2,TGTGCCAGCAGTTTAACGGGAGGCTCCTACGAGCAGTACTTC,CASSLTGGSYEQYF
-,TRBJ2-5,TRBV2,-,TGTGCCAGCAGTGATCTAACGATTCAAGAGACCCAGTACTTC,CASSDLTIQETQYF
-,TRBJ2-3,TRBV7-7,TRBD1,TGTGCTAGCAGCTCGGGGACAGGGGGAGGAGGTACGCAGTATTTT,CASSSGTGGGGTQYF
-,TRBJ1-6,TRBV9,-,TGTGCCAGCAGCGAGACCCAGACCGGGAATTCACCCCTCCACTTT,CASSETQTGNSPLHF
once,TRBJ1-1,TRBV7-7,-,TGTGCTAGCAGCCTAGGAGCGAACACTGAAGCTTTCTTT,CASSLGANTEAFF
-,TRBJ1-1,TRBV6-1,TRBD1,TGTGCCAGCAGAACACAGGGGGAGGGCACTGAAGCTTTCTTT,CASRTQGEGTEAFF
-,TRBJ2-2,TRBV5-1,-,TGCGCCAGCAGCCCCAGGGATGCGAACACCGGGGAGCTGTTTTTT,CASSPRDANTGELFF
once,TRBJ2-7,TRBV5-1,TRBD1,TGCGCCAGCAGCCCGCGACAGGGGGCCCTGAACCCCTACGAGCAGTACTTC,CASSPRQGALNPYEQYF
-,TRBJ1-1,TRBV19,-,TGTGCCAGTAGTGACCCCGGCCTGACGGACACTGAAGCTTTCTTT,CASSDPGLTDTEAFF
-,TRBJ2-7,TRBV2,-,TGTGCCAGCGGGGCAGCCTACGAGCAGTACTTC,CASGAAYEQYF
once,TRBJ2-2,TRBV5-1,TRBD2,TGCGCCAGCAGCTTTAGGGACTACGACACCGGGGAGCTGTTTTTT,CASSFRDYDTGELFF
-,TRBJ1-1,TRBV7-8,-,TGTGCCAGCAGCACCGCCGATGAAGCTTTCTTT,CASSTADEAFF
-,TRBJ2-7,TRBV6-5,-,TGTGCCAGCAGTTATTTGCGCGAGCAGTACTTC,CASSYLREQYF
-,TRBJ2-1,TRBV7-6,-,TGTGCCAGCAGCTTAGATAGGGCGTACAATGAGCAGTTCTTC,CASSLDRAYNEQFF
-,TRBJ2-1,TRBV5-8,TRBD2,TGTGCCAGCAGCTTTAGCGGGAGAGCCAGCTCCTACAATGAGCAGTTCTTC,CASSFSGRASSYNEQFF
-,TRBJ1-2,TRBV6-1,TRBD1,TGTGCCAGCAGTGTAGGGTGGGGGACAGGGGTAAGGTATGGCTACACCTTC,CASSVGWGTGVRYGYTF
-,TRBJ2-3,TRBV5-1,TRBD2,TGCGCCAGCAGCCCGACTAGCGGGGGATACACAGATACGCAGTATTTT,CASSPTSGGYTDTQYF
-,TRBJ1-3,TRBV4-2,-,TGTGCCAGCAGCCAATGGGACACCAACTCTGGAAACACCATATATTTT,CASSQWDTNSGNTIYF
-,TRBJ2-2,TRBV4-2,TRBD2,TGTGCCAGCAGCCAGGGTAGCGGGAGGGGGAACACCGGGGAGCTGTTTTTT,CASSQGSGRGNTGELFF
-,TRBJ2-1,TRBV29-1,-,TGCAGCGCCGGGACCAGCTCCTACAATGAGCAGTTCTTC,CSAGTSSYNEQFF
-,TRBJ1-3,TRBV10-3,-,TGTGCCATCAGTGAAAACGGAAACACCATATATTTT,CAISENGNTIYF
-,TRBJ2-1,TRBV7-2,-,TGTGCCAGCAGCTTAGGGGGGTCTGGAGGGGATGAGCAGTTCTTC,CASSLGGSGGDEQFF
-,TRBJ1-1,TRBV5-1,-,TGCGCCAGCAGCTTGGAGGTTGCAGGGTTCAGCAAGATGAACACTGAAGCTTTCTTT,CASSLEVAGFSKMNTEAFF
-,TRBJ2-1,TRBV5-1,TRBD2,TGCGCCAGCAGCGCCGGGACTAGCGAGCGTAAGGGGCAGTTCTTC,CASSAGTSERKGQFF
once,TRBJ1-5,TRBV6-5,-,TGTGCCAGCAGTTACACAGAGGTCAGGGGTAATCAGCCCCAGCATTTT,CASSYTEVRGNQPQHF
-,TRBJ1-1,TRBV4-1,-,TGCGCCAGCAGCCAAGATCGGGGGGAAGGGTTAGTAGCTTTCTTT,CASSQDRGEGLVAFF
-,TRBJ2-7,TRBV9,TRBD1,TGTGCCAGCAGCGTAGGGGACAGGAACTACGAGCAGTACTTC,CASSVGDRNYEQYF
-,TRBJ2-1,TRBV15,-,TGTGCCACCAGCAGGGAGTGGGGGGACAATGAGCAGTTCTTC,CATSREWGDNEQFF
-,TRBJ2-7,TRBV5-1,TRBD2,TGCGCCAGCAGCTTGGGGCTAGCGGGAAATCACGAGCAGTACTTC,CASSLGLAGNHEQYF
-,TRBJ2-7,TRBV30,TRBD1,TGTGCCGGGAGGAAGGGACAGGGATTTTACGAGCAGTACTTC,CAGRKGQGFYEQYF
few,TRBJ2-3,TRBV25-1,TRBD1,TGTGCCAGCAGTGAATCGGGACAGGGCACAGATACGCAGTATTTT,CASSESGQGTDTQYF
-,TRBJ2-3,TRBV27,-,TGTGCCAGTATGCTTAGGGCCACCGCAGGGGCAGATACGCAGTATTTT,CASMLRATAGADTQYF
-,TRBJ1-2,TRBV4-1,-,TGCGCCAGCAGCCAAGAGGACGGAACAAACTATGGCTACACCTTC,CASSQEDGTNYGYTF
-,TRBJ1-5,TRBV6-1,-,TGTGCCAGCAGTGAAGAACAGGGCGGTCAGCCCCAGCATTTT,CASSEEQGGQPQHF
-,TRBJ1-1,TRBV10-3,TRBD1,TGTGCCATCAGTCTACAGGGGGGCACTGAAGCTTTCTTT,CAISLQGGTEAFF
-,TRBJ1-6,TRBV10-3,TRBD1,TGTGCCTCAACAGGGGATGATAATTCACCCCTCCACTTT,CASTGDDNSPLHF
-,TRBJ2-2,TRBV18,-,TGTGCCAGCTCACCAGGCAGCTACACCGGGGAGCTGTTTTTT,CASSPGSYTGELFF
once,TRBJ2-3,TRBV4-3,-,TGCGCCAGCAGCCAAGAGCCGGGAGTGACAGATACGCAGTATTTT,CASSQEPGVTDTQYF